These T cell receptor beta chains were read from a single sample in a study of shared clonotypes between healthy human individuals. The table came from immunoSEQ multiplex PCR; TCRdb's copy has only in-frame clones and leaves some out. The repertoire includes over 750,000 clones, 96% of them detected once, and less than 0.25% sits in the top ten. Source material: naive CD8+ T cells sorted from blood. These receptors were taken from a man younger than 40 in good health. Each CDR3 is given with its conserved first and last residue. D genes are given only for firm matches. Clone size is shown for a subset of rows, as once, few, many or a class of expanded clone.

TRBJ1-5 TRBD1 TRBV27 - CASSLGQGGQPQHF TGTGCCAGCAGTCTGGGACAGGGAGGTCAGCCCCAGCATTTT
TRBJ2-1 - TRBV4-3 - CASSQDPSGALYNEQFF TGCGCCAGCAGCCAAGATCCGTCAGGAGCGCTCTACAATGAGCAGTTCTTC
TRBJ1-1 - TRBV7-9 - CASSPPSGPEAFF TGTGCCAGCAGCCCGCCTTCGGGTCCTGAAGCTTTCTTT
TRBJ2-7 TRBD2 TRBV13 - CASSLRTSGRSEQYF TGTGCCAGCAGCCTTCGGACTAGCGGGAGAAGCGAGCAGTACTTC
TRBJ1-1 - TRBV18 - CASSPNPGAGTEAFF TGTGCCAGCTCACCGAATCCAGGGGCGGGCACTGAAGCTTTCTTT
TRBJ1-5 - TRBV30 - CAWSRQGSEPQHF TGTGCCTGGAGTCGACAAGGCTCAGAGCCCCAGCATTTT
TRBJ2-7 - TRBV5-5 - CASSLTGYEQYF TGTGCCAGCAGCTTGACGGGCTACGAGCAGTACTTC
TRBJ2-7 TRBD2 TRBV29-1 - CSVVLRGAYEQYF TGCAGCGTTGTCTTGCGGGGGGCCTACGAGCAGTACTTC
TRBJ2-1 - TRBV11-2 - CASSYPEAGGSSYNEQFF TGTGCCAGCAGCTACCCGGAAGCTGGCGGCAGCTCCTACAATGAGCAGTTCTTC
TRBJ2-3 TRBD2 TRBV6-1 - CASSLGREFTDTQYF TGTGCCAGCAGTCTAGGGAGGGAGTTCACAGATACGCAGTATTTT
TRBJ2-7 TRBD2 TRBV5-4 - CASSLGLAGVDEQYF TGTGCCAGCAGCTTGGGGCTAGCGGGAGTCGACGAGCAGTACTTC
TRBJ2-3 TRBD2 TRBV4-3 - CASSQGTSAPTDTQYF TGCGCCAGCAGCCAAGGAACTAGCGCACCCACAGATACGCAGTATTTT
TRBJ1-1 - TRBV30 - CAWTGTEAFF TGTGCCTGGACAGGGACTGAAGCTTTCTTT
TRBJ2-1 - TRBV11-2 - CASSTSDEQFF TGTGCCAGCTCCACCAGTGATGAGCAGTTCTTC
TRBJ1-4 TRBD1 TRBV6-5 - CASSYSDRAEKLFF TGTGCCAGCAGTTACTCGGACAGGGCTGAAAAACTGTTTTTT
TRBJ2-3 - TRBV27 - CASSDGRSTDTQYF TGTGCCAGCAGCGATGGGAGGAGCACAGATACGCAGTATTTT
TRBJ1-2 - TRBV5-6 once CASSLVRRNNYGYTF TGTGCCAGCAGCCTGGTCCGGCGGAATAACTATGGCTACACCTTC
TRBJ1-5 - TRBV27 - CASSSRRGDQPQHF TGTGCCAGCAGTTCGCGACGGGGCGATCAGCCCCAGCATTTT
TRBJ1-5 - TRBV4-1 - CASSQGHTDSNQPQHF TGCGCCAGCAGCCAGGGACACACGGATAGCAATCAGCCCCAGCATTTT
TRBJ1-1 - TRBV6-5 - CASSYSNLENTEAFF TGTGCCAGCAGTTACTCGAACCTGGAGAACACTGAAGCTTTCTTT
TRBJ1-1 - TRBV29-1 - CSVGQDYTEAFF TGCAGCGTTGGACAGGACTACACTGAAGCTTTCTTT
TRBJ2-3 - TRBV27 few CASSGIRRDTQYF TGTGCCAGCAGCGGTATCAGACGTGATACGCAGTATTTT
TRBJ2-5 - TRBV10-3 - CAISESLTGSETQYF TGTGCCATCAGTGAGTCTCTTACAGGGTCGGAGACCCAGTACTTC
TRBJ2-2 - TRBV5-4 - CASSLRTDNTGELFF TGTGCCAGCAGCCTGCGGACAGATAACACCGGGGAGCTGTTTTTT
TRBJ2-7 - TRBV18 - CASSPPGGTYEQYF TGTGCCAGCTCACCACCTGGGGGCACCTACGAGCAGTACTTC
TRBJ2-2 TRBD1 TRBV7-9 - CASSLRGGEATGELFF TGTGCCAGCAGCTTGAGAGGGGGCGAGGCCACCGGGGAGCTGTTTTTT
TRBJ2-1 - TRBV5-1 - CASSWDTYNEQFF TGCGCCAGCAGCTGGGACACTTACAATGAGCAGTTCTTC
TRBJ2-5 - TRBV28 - CASSRGSQTQYF TGTGCCAGCAGTCGCGGTTCTCAGACCCAGTACTTC
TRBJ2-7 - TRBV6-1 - CASSITSGTYYEQYF TGTGCCAGCAGTATCACCTCGGGAACTTACTACGAGCAGTACTTC
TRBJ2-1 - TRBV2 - CASFARSYNEQFF TGTGCCAGTTTTGCGAGATCCTACAATGAGCAGTTCTTC
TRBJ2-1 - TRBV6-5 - CASLPGPSSYNEQFF TGTGCCAGCCTACCGGGACCGAGCTCCTACAATGAGCAGTTCTTC
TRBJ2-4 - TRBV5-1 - CASSLVEQANIQYF TGCGCCAGCAGCTTGGTAGAGCAAGCGAACATTCAGTACTTC
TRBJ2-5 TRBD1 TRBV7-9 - CASSWADRAQETQYF TGTGCCAGCAGCTGGGCGGACAGGGCCCAAGAGACCCAGTACTTC
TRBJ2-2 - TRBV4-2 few CASRPEDAGELFF TGTGCCAGCCGACCCGAGGATGCCGGGGAGCTGTTTTTT
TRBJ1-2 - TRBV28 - CASSLTFSGQYGYTF TGTGCCAGCAGTTTAACTTTTTCAGGCCAGTATGGCTACACCTTC
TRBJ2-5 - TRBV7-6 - CASSLVQETQYF TGTGCCAGCAGCTTAGTTCAAGAGACCCAGTACTTC
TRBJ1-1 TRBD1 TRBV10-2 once CASSESTTGRPEAFF TGCGCCAGCAGTGAGTCAACGACAGGGAGGCCTGAAGCTTTCTTT
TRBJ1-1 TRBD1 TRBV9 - CASSANLGQGRTEAFF TGTGCCAGCAGCGCGAACCTCGGACAGGGAAGAACTGAAGCTTTCTTT
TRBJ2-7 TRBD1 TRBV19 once CASTKTGASYEQYF TGTGCCAGTACCAAGACAGGGGCCTCCTACGAGCAGTACTTC
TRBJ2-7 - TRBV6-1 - CASSENRETYEQYF TGTGCCAGCAGTGAAAACAGGGAGACCTACGAGCAGTACTTC
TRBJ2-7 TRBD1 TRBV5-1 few CASSLGQGVATYEQYF TGCGCCAGCAGCTTGGGACAGGGAGTTGCGACCTACGAGCAGTACTTC
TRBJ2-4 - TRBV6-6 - CASSYSAGFTKNIQYF TGTGCCAGCAGTTACTCAGCAGGATTTACCAAAAACATTCAGTACTTC
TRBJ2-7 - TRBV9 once CASSLGDSHYEQYF TGTGCCAGCAGTCTAGGGGACTCCCACTACGAGCAGTACTTC
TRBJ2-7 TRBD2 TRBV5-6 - CASRIGLAGYYEQYF TGTGCCAGCAGGATAGGGCTAGCGGGATACTACGAGCAGTACTTC
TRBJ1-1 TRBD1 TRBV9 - CASSVEGTDEAFF TGTGCCAGCAGCGTAGAAGGGACAGACGAAGCTTTCTTT
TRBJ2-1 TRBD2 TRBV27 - CASSRRPLAGVKDNEQFF TGTGCCAGCAGCCGGCGTCCCCTAGCGGGAGTTAAGGACAATGAGCAGTTCTTC
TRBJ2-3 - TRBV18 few CASSPPADTQYF TGTGCCAGCTCACCACCGGCAGATACGCAGTATTTT
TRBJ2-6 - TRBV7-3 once CASSDPASGANVLTF TGTGCCAGCAGCGACCCAGCCTCTGGGGCCAACGTCCTGACTTTC
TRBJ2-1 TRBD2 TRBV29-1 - CSVVAGEGSYNEQFF TGCAGCGTTGTAGCGGGAGAGGGGTCCTACAATGAGCAGTTCTTC
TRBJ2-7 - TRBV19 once CASSSASHSSYEQYF TGTGCCAGTAGTAGTGCGTCGCACAGCTCCTACGAGCAGTACTTC
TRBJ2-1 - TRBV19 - CASSIGPAYNEQFF TGTGCCAGTAGTATCGGCCCAGCCTACAATGAGCAGTTCTTC
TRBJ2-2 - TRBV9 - CASSDPLPVNTGELFF TGTGCCAGCAGCGACCCTCTCCCAGTCAACACCGGGGAGCTGTTTTTT